A single sample gave rise to the 8 T cell receptor beta chains below, sequenced in a study of T-cell memory formation after mild COVID-19 (dated by TCRdb to the early 2020s). Receptor libraries were prepared by 5' RACE. Instrument on record: Illumina NovaSeq 6000. Clones were called with MiXCR by TCRdb after fastp trimmed the public reads at Q25, and only in-frame beta chains were retained. Each CDR3 protein appears once, grouped with its most common genes and DNA. This sample has 130,000 to 150,000 distinct CDR3 sequences in its table, and about 19% of those were observed once. The top ten clones comprise 2% to 2.5% of the sample. Source material: PBMCs or a T cell subset sorted from them (not recorded which). The source of these receptors is an adult woman who had mild COVID-19 (a few samples of this study predate the infection). The sample titles of this study are shuffled in the database, so cell type and time point are left out; the donor was told from shared clones.

This clonotype was detected a few times. J is TRBJ1-1 and V is TRBV29-1, with a weak D call TRBD1 (5 bases). The V end lost 7 bases, the J end lost 3 bases, and 15 bases lay between the germline ends. There are 13 residues in the CDR3. Per the germline V gene, CDR1 is SQVTM and CDR2 is ANQGSEA. The CDR3 sequence is CSGSGGGDTEAFF. Written as DNA, the CDR3 is TGCAGCGGATCGGGAGGAGGGGACACTGAAGCTTTCTTT.

A few counts support this clonotype. The J gene is TRBJ2-5, the V gene TRBV6-6, with a weak D call TRBD1 (5 bases). The CDR3 length is 13 residues. Germline CDR1 MNHNY, CDR2 SVGAGI (reference sequence). V lost 8 bases and J lost 5, with 15 bases in between. In DNA form, the CDR3 reads TGTGCCAGCGGGATAGGGGCTCTTGAGACCCAGTACTTC. It specifies CASGIGALETQYF.

The rearrangement links TRBV5-1 to TRBJ2-6; D is perhaps TRBD1 (6 bases). V was pared by 1 base and J by 0 bases, with 14 bases between. Per the germline V gene, CDR1 is SGHRS and CDR2 is YFSETQ. The CDR3 is 18 residues long. CDR3 amino acids: CASSLRGTSLSGANVLTF. CDR3 nucleotides: TGCGCCAGCAGCTTGAGAGGGACATCACTCTCTGGGGCCAACGTCCTGACTTTC.

The V and J genes are TRBV12-3 or TRBV12-4 and TRBJ2-1; D could derive from TRBD1 or TRBD2 (5 bases each). CDR3 size: 15 residues. With 7 bases removed from V and 4 bases from J, the gap between germline ends came to 17 bases. CDR3 residues: CASTLGASRYNEQFF. Here the CDR3 DNA reads TGTGCCAGCACCTTAGGGGCTAGCAGGTACAATGAGCAGTTCTTC.

This clonotype was observed a few times. J is TRBJ1-2 and V is TRBV6-5; D is undetermined. Trimming removed 0 bases from V and 2 bases from J, with 13 bases in between. The CDR3 loop spans 16 amino acids. Germline loops: CDR1 MNHEY, CDR2 SVGAGI. In nucleotides, the CDR3 is TGTGCCAGCAGTTACTCTTCCGGCGGGGTAAACTATGGCTACACCTTC. It encodes CASSYSSGGVNYGYTF.

This clonotype was observed at least ten times. This sequence joins TRBV12-3 or TRBV12-4 and TRBJ2-5, with no clear D. This CDR3 region has 13 residues. Trimming left V 4 bases short and J 2 bases short, with 8 bases between. CDR3 in DNA: TGTGCCAGCAGTTCTGGGATTCAAGAGACCCAGTACTTC. This codes for CASSSGIQETQYF.

This clonotype was picked up a small number of times. This rearrangement joins TRBV7-6 to TRBJ2-1; weak D call: TRBD1 (6 bases). This CDR3 has 16 amino acids. Trimming shortened V by 5 bases and J by 8 bases, and 22 bases separated the two germline ends. CDR1 and CDR2 from the germline V gene are SGHVS and FNYEAQ. The CDR3 sequence: CASSETQGLRGDEQFF. CDR3 bases: TGTGCCAGCAGCGAAACACAGGGATTACGGGGTGATGAGCAGTTCTTC. Based on the CDR3 plus reference TRBV7-6 and TRBJ2-1, the full variable domain is GAGVSQSPRYKVTKRGQDVALRCDPISGHVSLYWYRQALGQGPEFLTYFNYEAQQDKSGLPNDRFSAERPEGSISTLTIQRTEQRDSAMYRCASSETQGLRGDEQFFGPGTRLTVL.

The chain has TRBV5-1 and TRBJ2-7; D may correspond to TRBD1 or TRBD2 (5 bases each). V was clipped by 4 bases and J by 3 bases, with 14 bases between them. The CDR3 is 14 amino acids. The germline V gene has CDR1 SGHRS and CDR2 YFSETQ. CDR3 coding DNA: TGCGCCAGCAGCGTCGTTCCAGGGAGCTACGAGCAGTACTTC. Translated: CASSVVPGSYEQYF.